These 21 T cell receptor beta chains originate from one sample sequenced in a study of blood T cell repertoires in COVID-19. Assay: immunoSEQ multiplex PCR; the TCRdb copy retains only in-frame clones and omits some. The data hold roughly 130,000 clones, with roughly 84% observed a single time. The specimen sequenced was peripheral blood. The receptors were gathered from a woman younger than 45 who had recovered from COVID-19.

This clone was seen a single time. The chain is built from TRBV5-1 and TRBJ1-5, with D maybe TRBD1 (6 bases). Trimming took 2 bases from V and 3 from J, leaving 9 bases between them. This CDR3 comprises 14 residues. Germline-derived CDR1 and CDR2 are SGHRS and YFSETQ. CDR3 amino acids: CASSFTGPNQPQHF. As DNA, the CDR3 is TGCGCCAGCAGCTTTACAGGGCCCAATCAGCCCCAGCATTTT.

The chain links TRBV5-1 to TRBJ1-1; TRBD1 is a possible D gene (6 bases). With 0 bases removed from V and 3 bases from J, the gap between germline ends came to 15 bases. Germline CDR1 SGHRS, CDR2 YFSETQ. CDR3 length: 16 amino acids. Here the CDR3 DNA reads TGCGCCAGCAGCTTGGCGGGGGGGGCCTATGACACTGAAGCTTTCTTT. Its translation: CASSLAGGAYDTEAFF.

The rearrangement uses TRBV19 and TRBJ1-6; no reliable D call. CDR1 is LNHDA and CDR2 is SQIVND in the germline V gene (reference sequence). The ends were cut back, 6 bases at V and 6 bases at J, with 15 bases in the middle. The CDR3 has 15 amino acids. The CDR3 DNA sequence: TGTGCCAGTAGGGACCGCTCAGAGGGTAATTCACCCCTCCACTTT. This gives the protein CASRDRSEGNSPLHF.

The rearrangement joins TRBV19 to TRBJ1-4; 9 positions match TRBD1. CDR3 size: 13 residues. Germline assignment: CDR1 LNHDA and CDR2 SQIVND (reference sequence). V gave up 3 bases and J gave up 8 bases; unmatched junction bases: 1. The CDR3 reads CASSMDRGEKLFF. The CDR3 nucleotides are TGTGCCAGTAGTATGGACAGGGGAGAAAAACTGTTTTTT.

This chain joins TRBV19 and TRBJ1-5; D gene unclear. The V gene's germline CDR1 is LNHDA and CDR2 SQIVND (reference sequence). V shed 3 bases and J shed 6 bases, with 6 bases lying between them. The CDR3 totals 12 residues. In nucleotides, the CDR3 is TGTGCCAGTAGTATCGTCAGTCAGCCCCAGCATTTT. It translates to CASSIVSQPQHF.

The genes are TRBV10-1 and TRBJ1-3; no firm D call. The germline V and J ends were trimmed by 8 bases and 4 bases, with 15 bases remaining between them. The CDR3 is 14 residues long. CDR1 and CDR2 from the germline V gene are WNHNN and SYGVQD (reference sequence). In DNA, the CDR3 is TGCGCCAGCTCTGAGGAACGGAGAGGAAACACCATATATTTT. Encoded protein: CASSEERRGNTIYF.

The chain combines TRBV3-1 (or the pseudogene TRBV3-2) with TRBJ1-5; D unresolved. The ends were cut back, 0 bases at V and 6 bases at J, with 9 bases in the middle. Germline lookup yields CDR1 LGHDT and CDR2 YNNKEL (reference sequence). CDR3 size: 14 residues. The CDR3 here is CASSQDNRAQPQHF. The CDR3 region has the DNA TGTGCCAGCAGCCAAGACAACAGAGCTCAGCCCCAGCATTTT.

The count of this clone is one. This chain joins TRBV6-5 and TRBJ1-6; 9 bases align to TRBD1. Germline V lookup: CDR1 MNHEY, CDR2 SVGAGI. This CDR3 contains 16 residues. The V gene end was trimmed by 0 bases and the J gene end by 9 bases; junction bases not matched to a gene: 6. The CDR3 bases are TGTGCCAGCAGTTACTCGGTGGGACAGGGTTCTTCACCCCTCCACTTT. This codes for CASSYSVGQGSSPLHF.

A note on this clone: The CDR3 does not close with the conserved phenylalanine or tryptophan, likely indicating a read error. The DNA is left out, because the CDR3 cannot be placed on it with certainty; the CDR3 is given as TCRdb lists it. CDR3 sequence reads: CATRDSNFD. The V call is TRBV24-1, the J call TRBJ1-1; TRBD1 reflects the table's D call only, with no check against the DNA. Ends included, the CDR3 has 9 residues. CDR1 and CDR2 (germline): KGHDR, SFDVKD.

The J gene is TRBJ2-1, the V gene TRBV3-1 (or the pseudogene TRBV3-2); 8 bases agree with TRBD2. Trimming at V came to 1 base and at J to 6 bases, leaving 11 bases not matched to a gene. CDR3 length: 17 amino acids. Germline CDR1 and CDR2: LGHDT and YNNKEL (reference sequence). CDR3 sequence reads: CASSQGGSGGPLNEQFF. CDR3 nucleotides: TGTGCCAGCAGCCAAGGGGGGAGCGGGGGTCCCCTCAATGAGCAGTTCTTC.

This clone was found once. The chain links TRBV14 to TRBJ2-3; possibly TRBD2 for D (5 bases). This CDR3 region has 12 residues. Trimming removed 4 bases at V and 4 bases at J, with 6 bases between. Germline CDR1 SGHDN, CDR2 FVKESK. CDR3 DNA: TGTGCCAGCAGCCGGGGAGCAGATACGCAGTATTTT. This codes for CASSRGADTQYF.

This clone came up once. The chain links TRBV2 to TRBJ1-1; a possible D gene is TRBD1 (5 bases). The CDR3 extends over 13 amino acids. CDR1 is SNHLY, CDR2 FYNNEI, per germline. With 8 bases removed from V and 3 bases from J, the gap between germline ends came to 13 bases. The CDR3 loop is CASLTGEDTEAFF. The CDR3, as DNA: TGTGCCAGCCTAACGGGGGAGGACACTGAAGCTTTCTTT.

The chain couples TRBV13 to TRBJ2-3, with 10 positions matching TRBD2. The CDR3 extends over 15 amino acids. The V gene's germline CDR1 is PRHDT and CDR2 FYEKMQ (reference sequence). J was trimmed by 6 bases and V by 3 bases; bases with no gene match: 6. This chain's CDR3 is CASSLSGGASDTQYF. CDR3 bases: TGTGCCAGCAGCTTGAGCGGGGGGGCTAGCGATACGCAGTATTTT. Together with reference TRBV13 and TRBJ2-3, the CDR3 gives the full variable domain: AAGVIQSPRHLIKEKRETATLKCYPIPRHDTVYWYQQGPGQDPQFLISFYEKMQSDKGSIPDRFSAQQFSDYHSELNMSSLELGDSALYFCASSLSGGASDTQYFGPGTRLTVL.

CDR3 region: CASSYRGLTANYGYTF. DNA of the CDR3: TGTGCCAGCAGCTATAGAGGGCTCACAGCTAACTATGGCTACACCTTC. V usage is TRBV7-2 and J usage is TRBJ1-2; D not certain. Looked up from germline, CDR1 is SGHTA and CDR2 is FQGNSA. The CDR3 sequence is 16 residues long. The V end lost 4 bases, the J end lost 0 bases, and 15 bases lay between the germline ends.

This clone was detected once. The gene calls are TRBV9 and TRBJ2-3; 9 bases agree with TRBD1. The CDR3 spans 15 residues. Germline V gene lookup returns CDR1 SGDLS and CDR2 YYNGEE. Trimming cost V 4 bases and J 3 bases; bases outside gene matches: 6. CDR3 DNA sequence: TGTGCCAGCAGCCTAAGGGACAGGGAAACAGATACGCAGTATTTT. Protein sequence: CASSLRDRETDTQYF.

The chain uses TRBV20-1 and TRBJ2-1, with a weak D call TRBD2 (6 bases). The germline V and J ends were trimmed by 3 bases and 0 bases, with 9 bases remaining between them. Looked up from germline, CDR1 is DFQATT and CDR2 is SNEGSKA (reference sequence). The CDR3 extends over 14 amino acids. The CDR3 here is CSASGTPSYNEQFF. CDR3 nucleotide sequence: TGCAGTGCTAGTGGGACTCCCTCCTACAATGAGCAGTTCTTC.

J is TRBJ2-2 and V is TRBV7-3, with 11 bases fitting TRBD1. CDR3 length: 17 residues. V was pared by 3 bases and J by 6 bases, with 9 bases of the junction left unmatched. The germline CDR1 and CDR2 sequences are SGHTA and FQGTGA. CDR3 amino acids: CASSFEGGQGAAGELFF. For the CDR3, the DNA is TGTGCCAGCAGCTTTGAGGGTGGACAGGGGGCTGCCGGGGAGCTGTTTTTT.

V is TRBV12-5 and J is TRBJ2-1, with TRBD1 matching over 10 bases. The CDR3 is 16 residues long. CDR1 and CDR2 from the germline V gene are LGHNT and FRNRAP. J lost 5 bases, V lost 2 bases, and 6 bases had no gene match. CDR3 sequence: CASGLTTGQGNNEQFF. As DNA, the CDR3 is TGTGCTAGTGGTTTGACAACGGGACAGGGGAACAATGAGCAGTTCTTC.

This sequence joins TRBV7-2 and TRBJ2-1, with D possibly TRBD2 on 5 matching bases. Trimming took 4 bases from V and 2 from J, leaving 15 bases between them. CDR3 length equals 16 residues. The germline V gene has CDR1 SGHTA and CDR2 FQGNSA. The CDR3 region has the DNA TGTGCCAGCAGCTCAGGACTGAGGAACCCCTACAATGAGCAGTTCTTC. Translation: CASSSGLRNPYNEQFF.

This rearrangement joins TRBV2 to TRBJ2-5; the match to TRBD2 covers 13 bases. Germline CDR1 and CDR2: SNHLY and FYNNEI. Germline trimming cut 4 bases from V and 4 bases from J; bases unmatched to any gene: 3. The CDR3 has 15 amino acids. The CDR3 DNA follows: TGTGCCAGCAGTGTACTAGCGGGAGGGGGAGAGACCCAGTACTTC. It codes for CASSVLAGGGETQYF.

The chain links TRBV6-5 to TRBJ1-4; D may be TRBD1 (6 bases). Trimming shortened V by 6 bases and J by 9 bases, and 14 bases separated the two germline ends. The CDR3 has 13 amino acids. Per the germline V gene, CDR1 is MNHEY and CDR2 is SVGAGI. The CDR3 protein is CASSGQSLKKLFF. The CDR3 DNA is TGTGCCAGCAGCGGACAGTCTCTGAAAAAACTGTTTTTT.